The 17 T cell receptor beta chains below all came from one sample that was sequenced in a study of identical twins. TCRdb processed the 5' RACE reads anew with MiXCR; each CDR3 protein has one entry. The sample holds about 890,000 distinct CDR3 sequences, around 12% seen once. These data were also filed under a second study, of yellow fever vaccine responses in identical twins.

The sample consisted of PBMCs. Receptors were obtained from a woman aged 18-30 years in good health.

V gene TRBV7-9 combines with J gene TRBJ2-5; D perhaps matches TRBD2 (5 bases). In germline, CDR1 is SEHNR, CDR2 FQNEAQ (reference sequence). V was trimmed by 8 bases and J by 2 bases, leaving 18 bases between them. This CDR3 contains 15 residues. CDR3 DNA: TGTGCCAGCTACGAGGTGGGAGCGAGTCAAGAGACCCAGTACTTC. Protein: CASYEVGASQETQYF.

The chain employs TRBV25-1 and TRBJ2-1; 12 bases match TRBD2. V gave up 5 bases and J gave up 0 bases; unmatched junction bases: 8. The germline CDR1 and CDR2 sequences are MGHDK and SYGVNS. This CDR3 has 18 residues. CDR3 DNA: TGTGCCAGCAGTCCCTGGACTAGCGGGAAGAGCTCCTACAATGAGCAGTTCTTC. The encoded protein is CASSPWTSGKSSYNEQFF.

This clonotype was picked up a small number of times. The rearrangement links TRBV7-6 to TRBJ2-3; D call uncertain. The CDR3 has 13 amino acids. Germline V gene data show CDR1 as SGHVS and CDR2 as FNYEAQ. With 2 bases removed from V and 5 bases from J, the gap between germline ends came to 8 bases. CDR3 sequence: CASSLSPQDTQYF. In nucleotides, the CDR3 is TGTGCCAGCAGCTTAAGTCCCCAAGATACGCAGTATTTT.

This clonotype occurred many times. This chain joins TRBV12-3 or TRBV12-4 and TRBJ1-6, with 8 bases aligning to TRBD1. The CDR3 sequence is 14 residues long. V lost 6 bases to trimming and J lost 10 bases; unmatched junction nucleotides: 8. Written as DNA, the CDR3 is TGTGCCAGCAGCCCGACAGGGGAAAAATCACCCCTCCACTTT. Translated, it gives CASSPTGEKSPLHF.

This clonotype has a handful of counts. This chain connects TRBV5-5 to TRBJ2-1; 10 bases are a match to TRBD2. V was clipped by 5 bases and J by 3 bases; unmatched bases: 8. The length of the CDR3 is 16 residues. Germline CDR1 and CDR2: SGHKS and YYEKEE (reference sequence). The chain's CDR3 is CASRMGSGGNYNEQFF. CDR3 DNA sequence: TGTGCCAGCAGAATGGGTAGCGGGGGGAACTACAATGAGCAGTTCTTC.

This clonotype turned up a few times. A read error may be the cause here, since a much bigger clone is one base away. V is TRBV13 and J is TRBJ2-7; D is uncertain. Trimming pared 2 bases from V and 5 bases from J, leaving 4 bases between. The CDR3 is 11 amino acids. The germline V gene has CDR1 PRHDT and CDR2 FYEKMQ (reference sequence). The CDR3, as DNA: TGTGCCAGCAGCTTAATGGACGAGCAGTACTTC. Protein sequence: CASSLMDEQYF.

This clonotype was detected only a few times. The chain links TRBV19 to TRBJ2-1; 11 bases line up with TRBD2. V lost 4 bases to trimming and J lost 3 bases; unmatched junction nucleotides: 11. The CDR3 covers 18 residues. Germline V gene data show CDR1 as LNHDA and CDR2 as SQIVND (reference sequence). CDR3 loop: CASSTGTGTSGCYNEQFF. The CDR3, as DNA: TGTGCCAGTAGTACCGGGACAGGGACTAGCGGTTGCTACAATGAGCAGTTCTTC.

CDR3 coding DNA: TGCGCCAGCACCGGAGGGGGTACCTCCTACAATGAGCAGTTCTTC. Translation gives CASTGGGTSYNEQFF. This sequence joins TRBV5-1 and TRBJ2-1; TRBD1 or TRBD2 may be the D gene (6 bases each). CDR3 length equals 15 residues. The germline gives CDR1 SGHRS, CDR2 YFSETQ. V was clipped by 6 bases and J by 0 bases, with 13 bases between them.

This clonotype showed up just a few times. The J gene is TRBJ2-1, the V gene TRBV3-1, with TRBD2 identical over 7 bases. The CDR3 is 16 amino acids. Per the germline V gene, CDR1 is LGHDT and CDR2 is YNNKEL (reference sequence). Trimming took 5 bases from V and 8 from J; bases not matched to a gene: 15. The CDR3 region is CASSSGEGGFVDEQFF. Written as DNA, the CDR3 is TGTGCCAGCAGCTCCGGGGAGGGAGGATTCGTCGATGAGCAGTTCTTC.

This clonotype has just a few counts. The chain has TRBV12-3 or TRBV12-4 and TRBJ1-2; 7 bases agree with TRBD1. V dropped 3 bases and J dropped 8; count of bases not matched to a gene: 6. This CDR3 has 13 residues. CDR3 region: CASSFLWTGGYTF. The CDR3 DNA sequence: TGTGCCAGCAGTTTCCTTTGGACAGGAGGCTACACCTTC.

The V and J genes are TRBV11-2 and TRBJ1-1; D gene ambiguous. The germline V gene encodes CDR1 SGHAT and CDR2 FQNNGV. Trimming took off 5 bases at V and 8 bases at J, with 9 bases between the two ends. This CDR3 comprises 11 residues. CDR3 residues: CASSHGPEAFF. CDR3 DNA sequence: TGTGCCAGCAGCCACGGACCCGAAGCTTTCTTT.

In this sample, this clonotype turned up many times. The rearrangement joins TRBV12-3 or TRBV12-4 to TRBJ2-1; TRBD1 might be the D (6 bases). The CDR3 is made up of 15 amino acids. V shed 5 bases and J shed 5 bases, with 16 bases lying between them. This CDR3 is CASSPRRDNNNEQFF. Here the CDR3 DNA reads TGTGCCAGCAGTCCTCGCCGGGACAATAACAATGAGCAGTTCTTC.

The chain combines TRBV12-3 or TRBV12-4 with TRBJ2-1; 9 bases line up with TRBD1. Trimming cost V 7 bases and J 0 bases; bases outside gene matches: 7. This CDR3 spans 16 amino acids. The CDR3 nucleotides read TGTGCCAGCATAGCCGGGACAGGGATCTCCTACAATGAGCAGTTCTTC. Translated, it gives CASIAGTGISYNEQFF.

This clonotype has a handful of counts. The gene calls are TRBV28 and TRBJ2-3, with D possibly TRBD1 on 6 matching bases. Germline lookup yields CDR1 MDHEN and CDR2 SYDVKM. The V gene lost 3 bases and the J gene lost 0 bases, with 16 bases spanning the gap. The CDR3 consists of 17 residues. Here the CDR3 reads CASSFSPWDTSTDTQYF. Here the CDR3 DNA reads TGTGCCAGCAGTTTCTCCCCGTGGGACACTAGCACAGATACGCAGTATTTT.

This sequence joins TRBV13 and TRBJ1-3; 7 bases are a match to TRBD1. V lost 5 bases to trimming and J lost 4 bases; unmatched junction nucleotides: 11. Germline loops: CDR1 PRHDT, CDR2 FYEKMQ (reference sequence). This CDR3 has 16 amino acids. The CDR3 loop is CASSLNRGSPGNTIYF. The CDR3 region has the DNA TGTGCCAGCAGCCTCAACAGGGGTTCACCCGGAAACACCATATATTTT.

This clonotype was seen a handful of times. V gene TRBV4-1 combines with J gene TRBJ2-6; D ambiguous. The CDR3 loop spans 15 amino acids. Germline-derived CDR1 and CDR2 are MGHRA and YSYEKL. V dropped 0 bases and J dropped 4 bases, with 7 bases sitting between them. The CDR3 loop reads CASSQEVPGANVLTF. The CDR3 coding sequence is TGCGCCAGCAGCCAAGAGGTTCCGGGGGCCAACGTCCTGACTTTC.

This clonotype was observed many times. The chain links TRBV28 to TRBJ2-7, with D uncertain. The length of the CDR3 is 12 residues. The germline V gene has CDR1 MDHEN and CDR2 SYDVKM. V gave up 7 bases and J gave up 1 base, with 8 bases separating them. As DNA, the CDR3 is TGTGCCAGCATGTCGGTTTCCTACGAGCAGTACTTC. It codes for CASMSVSYEQYF.